Ten or more counts support the clone carrying this T cell receptor (beta chain). Antigen specificity is unknown. The sample originates from a study of CD8 T cells in ankylosing spondylitis. Study outcomes and limitations: Ankylosing spondylitis blood seemed to carry a telltale TCR beta motif made of several highly homologous variants.

Germline trimming cut 7 bases from V and 7 bases from J; bases unmatched to any gene: 19. CDR1 MNHNS and CDR2 SASEGT come from the germline V gene. The CDR3 is made up of 19 amino acids. Using its own MiXCR run on the 5' RACE reads, TCRdb lists one record per CDR3 protein. This repertoire shows about 90,000 distinct CDR3 sequences, roughly 8.5% found once; its top ten account for about a third. The clonotype was recovered from a male donor with ankylosing spondylitis. The sequenced sample consisted of blood, either unsorted or a sorted T cell fraction (not recorded which). The V gene is TRBV6-1, the J gene TRBJ2-1; the match to TRBD2 covers 13 bases. In DNA form, the CDR3 reads TGTGCCAGCAAGGAAACCGGGACTAGCGGGACCCAACGCTCGAATGAGCAGTTCTTC. Translation: CASKETGTSGTQRSNEQFF.